This note documents a single T cell receptor beta chain sequence. The sample is drawn from a study of CD8+CD57+ T cells in acquired aplastic anemia. In the study overall: Sorted CD4+ and CD8+ cells gave a mean 3.2 ug DNA, range roughly 0.18 to 30 ug.

V shed 4 bases and J 7 bases; nucleotides not matched to a gene: 18. From germline, CDR1 is LGHDT and CDR2 YNNKEL (reference sequence). This CDR3 contains 19 residues. By flow cytometry, patients selected for sequencing had shown an expansion of CD8+CD57+ cells. TCR beta VDJ and CDR3 profiles were obtained from a genomic DNA template. TCRdb processed the reads anew with MiXCR; each CDR3 protein has one entry. The sample lists 300,000 or so distinct CDR3 sequences; 56% were seen once. The specimen sequenced was sorted CD4+, CD8+, or CD8+CD57+ T cells (not recorded which) from PBMCs. This chain joins TRBV3-1 and TRBJ2-5, with 13 positions matching TRBD2. The receptor comes from a human donor with aplastic anemia. The CDR3 loop reads CASSPTLGLAGTPDWTQYF. In nucleotides, the CDR3 is TGTGCCAGCAGCCCGACGCTGGGACTAGCGGGGACTCCGGACTGGACCCAGTACTTC.